Listed here are 13 T cell receptor beta chains from one sample, sequenced in a study of circulating and synovial CD4+ cells in juvenile arthritis. Measured with immunoSEQ multiplex PCR; TCRdb has only the in-frame clones, and not every one. There are 30,000 to 40,000 clones in the sample; more than 90% occur only once, and 0.6% to 0.8% lies in the top ten. Sequenced: CD4+ T cells from blood. These receptor sequences come from a human donor with juvenile idiopathic arthritis.

V usage is TRBV29-1 and J usage is TRBJ2-3; 7 bases are a match to TRBD2. The CDR3 spans 14 residues. From germline, CDR1 is SQVTM and CDR2 ANQGSEA. The J segment lost 6 bases and the V segment lost 6 bases, leaving 12 bases of the junction unmatched. DNA for the CDR3: TGCAGCGTGAGACCGGGACTACACAAGGATACGCAGTATTTT. This translates into CSVRPGLHKDTQYF.

The chain uses TRBV7-8 and TRBJ2-7; D may be TRBD2 (5 bases). Germline V gives CDR1 SGHVS, CDR2 FQNEAQ. Trimming removed 0 bases from V and 1 base from J, with 7 bases in between. The CDR3 loop spans 14 amino acids. The DNA for the CDR3 is TGTGCCAGCAGCTTAGCGGAGGTGTCCTACGAGCAGTACTTC. It codes for CASSLAEVSYEQYF.

This clone is a singleton in its sample. This chain uses TRBV7-3 with TRBJ2-1; TRBD1 is a possible D gene (5 bases). The CDR3 sequence is 14 residues long. CDR1 and CDR2 (germline): SGHTA, FQGTGA. The germline V and J ends were trimmed by 0 bases and 8 bases, with 11 bases remaining between them. CDR3 sequence (DNA): TGTGCCAGCAGCTTAACGTGGGAAGGGGATGAGCAGTTCTTC. Encoded protein: CASSLTWEGDEQFF. The whole variable domain, remainder taken from reference TRBV7-3 and TRBJ2-1, is GAGVSQTPSNKVTEKGKYVELRCDPISGHTALYWYRQSLGQGPEFLIYFQGTGAADDSGLPNDRFFAVRPEGSVSTLKIQRTERGDSAVYLCASSLTWEGDEQFFGPGTRLTVL.

The chain combines TRBV9 with TRBJ2-5; TRBD1 is a possible D gene (7 bases). The CDR3 is made up of 13 amino acids. CDR1 SGDLS and CDR2 YYNGEE come from the germline V gene. Trimming stripped 0 bases from V and 9 bases from J, with 12 bases between. The CDR3 protein is CASSVGAGGSQYF. The CDR3 bases are TGTGCCAGCAGCGTAGGGGCAGGGGGGTCCCAGTACTTC.

In DNA, the CDR3 is TGTGCCAGCAGTTCGGCCAGGGGACCTTCCGAGCAGTACTTC. This codes for CASSSARGPSEQYF. The chain combines TRBV27 with TRBJ2-7; TRBD1 is a possible D gene (6 bases). The V gene lost 4 bases and the J gene lost 6 bases, with 16 bases spanning the gap. Looked up from germline, CDR1 is MNHEY and CDR2 is SMNVEV (reference sequence). This CDR3 has 14 amino acids.

The V and J genes are TRBV5-5 and TRBJ2-7, with TRBD2 matching 8 bases. The junction had 7 bases not matched to a gene; V was cut back by 5 bases and J by 3 bases. CDR3 size: 14 residues. Germline CDR1 is SGHKS and CDR2 is YYEKEE (reference sequence). The CDR3 region is CASRSYGRGYEQYF. The CDR3 DNA is TGTGCCAGCAGGTCTTACGGGAGGGGCTACGAGCAGTACTTC.

The chain combines TRBV9 with TRBJ2-3, with D uncertain. Germline CDR1 is SGDLS and CDR2 is YYNGEE. CDR3 size: 13 residues. Trimming removed 0 bases at V and 6 bases at J, with 8 bases between. The CDR3 DNA is TGTGCCAGCAGCGTAGGTAGCCGGGATACGCAGTATTTT. Its protein is CASSVGSRDTQYF.

The chain links TRBV11-3 to TRBJ2-1; a weak D match, TRBD2 (7 bases). Trimming shortened V by 1 base and J by 2 bases, and 15 bases separated the two germline ends. Germline CDR1 and CDR2: SGHNT and YENEEA. CDR3 length equals 17 residues. The CDR3 spells CASSLARSGGPYNEQFF. The CDR3 DNA sequence: TGTGCCAGCAGCTTAGCTCGATCGGGGGGCCCCTACAATGAGCAGTTCTTC.

The rearrangement links TRBV29-1 to TRBJ2-6; 12 nucleotides agree with TRBD2. With 6 bases clipped from V and 4 bases from J, the junction kept 10 bases outside the gene matches. The CDR3 totals 17 residues. Germline CDR1 is SQVTM and CDR2 is ANQGSEA. CDR3 in DNA: TGCAGCGTCGGACTAGCGGGACCTCTGGCGGGGGCCAACGTCCTGACTTTC. As protein: CSVGLAGPLAGANVLTF. The variable domain in full, with the rest retrieved from reference TRBV29-1 and TRBJ2-6, is SAVISQKPSRDICQRGTSLTIQCQVDSQVTMMFWYRQQPGQSLTLIATANQGSEATYESGFVIDKFPISRPNLTFSTLTVSNMSPEDSSIYLCSVGLAGPLAGANVLTFGAGSRLTVL.

The CDR3, as DNA: TGTGCCAGCAGTTTCCGGGATACGCAGTATTTT. This codes for CASSFRDTQYF. The chain uses TRBV28 and TRBJ2-3, with no clear D. Germline V CDR1 and CDR2: MDHEN, SYDVKM. The V end lost 3 bases, the J end lost 6 bases, and 4 bases lay between the germline ends. The CDR3 covers 11 residues.

The chain recombines TRBV5-4 with TRBJ1-1; D might be TRBD1 (6 bases). The CDR3 loop spans 14 amino acids. The germline gives CDR1 SGHNT, CDR2 YYREEE (reference sequence). V was trimmed by 5 bases and J by 2 bases, leaving 13 bases between them. DNA of the CDR3: TGTGCCAGCAGTAGGGACACCAAAAACACTGAAGCTTTCTTT. It yields the protein CASSRDTKNTEAFF.

The rearrangement links TRBV18 to TRBJ2-2; 7 bases align to TRBD1. Germline loops: CDR1 KGHSH, CDR2 LQKENI. The CDR3 covers 15 residues. Trimming removed 3 bases from V and 2 bases from J; junction bases left unmatched: 3. The CDR3 protein is CASSPTGVNTGELFF. CDR3 DNA: TGTGCCAGCTCACCTACAGGGGTTAACACCGGGGAGCTGTTTTTT.

The chain has TRBV20-1 and TRBJ1-2; D is uncertain. This CDR3 spans 11 amino acids. The germline V and J ends were trimmed by 3 bases and 8 bases, with 10 bases remaining between them. Germline CDR1 DFQATT, CDR2 SNEGSKA (reference sequence). CDR3 in DNA: TGCAGTGCTAGCCTGGACTTCGGCTACACCTTC. It translates to CSASLDFGYTF.